This TCR beta chain was obtained from a study of blood T cell repertoires in COVID-19. The wider study: Both acute and convalescent COVID-19 samples were obtained from the United States, Italy and Spain. Nucleic acid was either cDNA or gDNA, and it came from T cells, B-cell-depleted T cells, or PBMCs.

Original processing methods: Estimation of nucleated cell counts relied on the amplification of reference gene primers. Clones were sequenced by immunoSEQ multiplex PCR, and TCRdb holds only the in-frame ones, with some missing. The D gene and trimming were derived from the DNA, and the V and J assignments and clone size from that table. The table includes 200,000 to 250,000 clones, 87% detected once. This CDR3 region has 12 residues. V lost 3 bases and J lost 5, with 4 bases in between. From germline, CDR1 is SEHNR and CDR2 FQNEAQ (reference sequence). Sequencing used peripheral blood. The chain is built from TRBV7-9 and TRBJ2-2; D unresolved. This clonotype was sampled from a woman between 18 and 29 years old who had recovered from COVID-19. DNA of the CDR3: TGTGCCAGCAGCTTTCAGACCGGGGAGCTGTTTTTT. It specifies CASSFQTGELFF.